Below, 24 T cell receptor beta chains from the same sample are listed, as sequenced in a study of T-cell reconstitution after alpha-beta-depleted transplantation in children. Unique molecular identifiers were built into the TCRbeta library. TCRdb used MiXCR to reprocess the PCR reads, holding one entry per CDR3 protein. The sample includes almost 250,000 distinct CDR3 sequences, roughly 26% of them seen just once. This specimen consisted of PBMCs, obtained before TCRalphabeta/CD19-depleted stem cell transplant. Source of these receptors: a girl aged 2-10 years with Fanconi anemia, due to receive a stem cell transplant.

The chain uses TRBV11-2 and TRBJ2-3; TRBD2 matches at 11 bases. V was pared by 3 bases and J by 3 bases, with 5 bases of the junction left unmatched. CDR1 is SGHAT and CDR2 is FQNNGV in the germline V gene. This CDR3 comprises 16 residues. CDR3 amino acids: CASSFPGLAETDTQYF. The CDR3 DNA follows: TGTGCCAGCAGCTTCCCGGGACTAGCGGAGACAGATACGCAGTATTTT. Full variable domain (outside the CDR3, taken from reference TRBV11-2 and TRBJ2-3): EAGVAQSPRYKIIEKRQSVAFWCNPISGHATLYWYQQILGQGPKLLIQFQNNGVVDDSQLPKDRFSAERLKGVDSTLKIQPAKLEDSAVYLCASSFPGLAETDTQYFGPGTRLTVL.

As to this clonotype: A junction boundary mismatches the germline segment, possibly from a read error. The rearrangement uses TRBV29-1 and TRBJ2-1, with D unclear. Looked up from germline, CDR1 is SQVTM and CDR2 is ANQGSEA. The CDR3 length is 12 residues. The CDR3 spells CSAEFLGNEQFF. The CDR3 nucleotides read TGCAGCGCTGAATTCCTTGGGAATGAGCAGTTCTTC.

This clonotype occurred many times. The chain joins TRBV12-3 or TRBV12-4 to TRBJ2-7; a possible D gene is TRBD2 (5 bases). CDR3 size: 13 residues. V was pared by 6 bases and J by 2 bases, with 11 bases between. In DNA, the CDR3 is TGTGCCAGCAGCCCGCCCGGGACCTACGAGCAGTACTTC. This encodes CASSPPGTYEQYF.

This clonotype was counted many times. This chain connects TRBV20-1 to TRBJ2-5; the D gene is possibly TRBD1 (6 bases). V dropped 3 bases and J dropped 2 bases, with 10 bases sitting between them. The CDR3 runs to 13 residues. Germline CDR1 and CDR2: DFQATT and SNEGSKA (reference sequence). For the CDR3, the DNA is TGCAGTGCTAGGGGGGCACGGCAAGAGACCCAGTACTTC. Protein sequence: CSARGARQETQYF.

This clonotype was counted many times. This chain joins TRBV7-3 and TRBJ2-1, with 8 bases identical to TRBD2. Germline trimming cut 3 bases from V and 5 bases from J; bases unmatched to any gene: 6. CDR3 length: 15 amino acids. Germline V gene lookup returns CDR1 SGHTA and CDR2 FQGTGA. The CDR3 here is CASSFDGRADNEQFF. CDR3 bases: TGTGCCAGCAGCTTTGACGGGAGGGCCGACAATGAGCAGTTCTTC.

The CDR3 is CSANILLAGYYEQYF. The CDR3 nucleotides read TGCAGTGCTAATATCCTTCTAGCGGGTTACTACGAGCAGTACTTC. The J gene is TRBJ2-7, the V gene TRBV20-1, with 8 positions matching TRBD2. The junction had 11 bases not matched to a gene; V was cut back by 4 bases and J by 3 bases. Germline lookup yields CDR1 DFQATT and CDR2 SNEGSKA (reference sequence). The CDR3 consists of 15 residues.

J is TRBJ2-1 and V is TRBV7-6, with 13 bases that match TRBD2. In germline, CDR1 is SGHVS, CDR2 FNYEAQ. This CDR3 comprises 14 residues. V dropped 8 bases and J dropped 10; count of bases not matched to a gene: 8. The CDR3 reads CASVLAGGPEEQFF. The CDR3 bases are TGTGCCAGCGTACTAGCGGGGGGGCCGGAGGAGCAGTTCTTC.

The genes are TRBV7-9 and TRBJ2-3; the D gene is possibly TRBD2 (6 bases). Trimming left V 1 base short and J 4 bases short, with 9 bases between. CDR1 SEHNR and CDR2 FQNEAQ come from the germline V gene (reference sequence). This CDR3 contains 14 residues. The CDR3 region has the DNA TGTGCCAGCAGCTTAGTTGGGGAGGCAGATACGCAGTATTTT. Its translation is CASSLVGEADTQYF.

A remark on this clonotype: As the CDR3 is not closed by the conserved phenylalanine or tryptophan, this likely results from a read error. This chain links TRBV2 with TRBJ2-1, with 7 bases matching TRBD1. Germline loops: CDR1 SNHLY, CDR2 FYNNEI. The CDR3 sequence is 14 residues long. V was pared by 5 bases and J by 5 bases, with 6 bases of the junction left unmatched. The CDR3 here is CASSNWDSNNEQFL. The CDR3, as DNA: TGTGCCAGCAGTAATTGGGACAGTAACAATGAGCAGTTCTTA.

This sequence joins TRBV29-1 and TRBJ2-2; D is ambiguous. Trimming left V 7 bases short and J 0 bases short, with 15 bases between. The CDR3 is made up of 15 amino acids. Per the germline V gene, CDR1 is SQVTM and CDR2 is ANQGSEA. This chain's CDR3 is CSAGTVFANTGELFF. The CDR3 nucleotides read TGCAGCGCGGGTACAGTGTTCGCGAACACCGGGGAGCTGTTTTTT.

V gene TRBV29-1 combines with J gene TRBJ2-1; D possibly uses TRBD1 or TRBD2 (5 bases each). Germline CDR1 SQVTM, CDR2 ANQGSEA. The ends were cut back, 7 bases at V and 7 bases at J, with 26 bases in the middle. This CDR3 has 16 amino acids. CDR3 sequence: CSDRYPTEGFWNEQFF. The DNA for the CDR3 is TGCAGCGACCGATATCCCACCGAGGGGTTTTGGAATGAGCAGTTCTTC.

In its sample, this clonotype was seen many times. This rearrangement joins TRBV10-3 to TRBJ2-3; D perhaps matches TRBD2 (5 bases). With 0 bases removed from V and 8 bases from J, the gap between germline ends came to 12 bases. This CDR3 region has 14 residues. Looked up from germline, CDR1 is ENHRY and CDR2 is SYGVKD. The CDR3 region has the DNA TGTGCCATCAGTGAGTCGAACATAGGGAGTACGCAGTATTTT. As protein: CAISESNIGSTQYF.

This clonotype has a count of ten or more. As DNA, the CDR3 is TGTGCCAGCAGTTTGTTTAGGGGCGCAGGAGAGACCCAGTACTTC. It translates to CASSLFRGAGETQYF. This chain connects TRBV12-3 or TRBV12-4 to TRBJ2-5; a weak D match, TRBD1 (5 bases). The CDR3 consists of 15 residues. Trimming removed 3 bases at V and 4 bases at J, with 15 bases between.

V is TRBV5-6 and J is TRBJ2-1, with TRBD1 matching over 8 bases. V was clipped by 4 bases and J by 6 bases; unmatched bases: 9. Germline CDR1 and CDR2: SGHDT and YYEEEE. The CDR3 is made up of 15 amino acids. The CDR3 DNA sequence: TGTGCCAGCAGCCCTTTTTTTGGACAGGGCAATGAGCAGTTCTTC. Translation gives CASSPFFGQGNEQFF. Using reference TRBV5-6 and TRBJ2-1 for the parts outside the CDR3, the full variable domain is DAGVTQSPTHLIKTRGQQVTLRCSPKSGHDTVSWYQQALGQGPQFIFQYYEEEERQRGNFPDRFSGHQFPNYSSELNVNALLLGDSALYLCASSPFFGQGNEQFFGPGTRLTVL.

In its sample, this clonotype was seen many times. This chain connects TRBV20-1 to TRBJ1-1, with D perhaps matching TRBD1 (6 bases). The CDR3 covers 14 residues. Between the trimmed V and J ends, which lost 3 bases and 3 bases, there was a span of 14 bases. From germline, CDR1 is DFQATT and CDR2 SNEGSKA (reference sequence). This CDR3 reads CSASLPGHYTEAFF. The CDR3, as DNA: TGCAGTGCTAGTCTTCCGGGACACTACACTGAAGCTTTCTTT.

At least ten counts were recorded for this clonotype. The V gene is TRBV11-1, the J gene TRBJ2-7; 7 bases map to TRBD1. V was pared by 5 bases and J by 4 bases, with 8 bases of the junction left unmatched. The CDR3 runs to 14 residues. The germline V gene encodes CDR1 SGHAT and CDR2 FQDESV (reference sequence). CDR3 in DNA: TGTGCCAGCAGCAAACGGGACAGCCGATACGAGCAGTACTTC. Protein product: CASSKRDSRYEQYF.

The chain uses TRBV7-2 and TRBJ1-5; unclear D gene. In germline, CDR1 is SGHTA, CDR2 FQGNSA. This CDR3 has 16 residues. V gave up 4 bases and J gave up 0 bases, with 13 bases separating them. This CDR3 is CASSSGGWNSNQPQHF. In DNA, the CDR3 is TGTGCCAGCAGCTCGGGTGGATGGAATAGCAATCAGCCCCAGCATTTT.

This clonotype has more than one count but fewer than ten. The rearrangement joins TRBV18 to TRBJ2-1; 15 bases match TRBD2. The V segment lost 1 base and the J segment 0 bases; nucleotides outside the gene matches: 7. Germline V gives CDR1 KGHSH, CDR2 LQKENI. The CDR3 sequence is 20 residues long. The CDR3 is CASSPLGTSGRIPSYNEQFF. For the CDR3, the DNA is TGTGCCAGCTCACCACTAGGGACTAGCGGGAGGATACCCTCCTACAATGAGCAGTTCTTC.

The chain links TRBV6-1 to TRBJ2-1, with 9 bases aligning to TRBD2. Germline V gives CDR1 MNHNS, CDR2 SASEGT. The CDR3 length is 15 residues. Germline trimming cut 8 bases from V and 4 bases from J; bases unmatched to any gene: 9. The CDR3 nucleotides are TGTGCCAGCGGACTCCTAGCGGGGCCTTACAATGAGCAGTTCTTC. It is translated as CASGLLAGPYNEQFF.

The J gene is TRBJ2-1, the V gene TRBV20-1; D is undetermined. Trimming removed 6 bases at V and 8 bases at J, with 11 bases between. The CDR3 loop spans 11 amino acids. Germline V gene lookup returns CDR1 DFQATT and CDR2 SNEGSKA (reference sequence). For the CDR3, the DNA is TGCAGTGCCCCGACTTTGGATGAGCAGTTCTTC. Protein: CSAPTLDEQFF.

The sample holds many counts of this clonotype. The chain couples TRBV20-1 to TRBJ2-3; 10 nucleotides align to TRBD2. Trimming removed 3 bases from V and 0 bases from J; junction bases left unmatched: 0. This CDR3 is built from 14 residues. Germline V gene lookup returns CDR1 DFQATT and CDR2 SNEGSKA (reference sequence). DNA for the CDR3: TGCAGTGCTAGGACTAGCGGGAGCACAGATACGCAGTATTTT. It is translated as CSARTSGSTDTQYF.

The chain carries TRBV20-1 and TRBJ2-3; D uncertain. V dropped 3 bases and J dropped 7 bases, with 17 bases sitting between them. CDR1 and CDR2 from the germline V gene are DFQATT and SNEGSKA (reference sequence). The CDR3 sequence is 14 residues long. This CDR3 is CSASPNGLGHTQYF. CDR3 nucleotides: TGCAGTGCTAGCCCGAATGGATTGGGCCATACGCAGTATTTT.

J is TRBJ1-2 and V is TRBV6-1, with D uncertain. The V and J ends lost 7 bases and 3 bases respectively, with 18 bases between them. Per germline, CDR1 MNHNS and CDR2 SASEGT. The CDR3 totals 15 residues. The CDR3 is CASKGPRSGDYGYTF. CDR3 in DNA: TGTGCCAGCAAAGGCCCCAGAAGCGGGGACTATGGCTACACCTTC.

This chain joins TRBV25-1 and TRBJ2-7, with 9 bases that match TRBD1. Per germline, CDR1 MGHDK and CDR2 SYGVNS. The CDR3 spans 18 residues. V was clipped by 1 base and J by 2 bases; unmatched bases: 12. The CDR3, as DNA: TGTGCCAGCAGTGAATTAGGGACAGGGCCTCTAGGGACCTACGAGCAGTACTTC. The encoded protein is CASSELGTGPLGTYEQYF.